Below, 6 T cell receptor beta chains from the same sample are listed, as sequenced in a study of T cell responses to AZD1222 COVID-19 vaccine. TCRdb's table, derived via immunoSEQ multiplex PCR, lists solely in-frame clones and lacks some. This table has 200,000 to 300,000 clones, 85% to 95% appearing once. The starting material was peripheral blood, obtained on day 0 of AZD1222 vaccination. These receptors all come from an adult in good health.

The rearrangement joins TRBV11-3 to TRBJ1-1, with 7 bases identical to TRBD1. CDR1 SGHNT and CDR2 YENEEA come from the germline V gene. The CDR3 runs 18 residues. V trimming: 1 base; J trimming: 3 bases; junction bases outside the gene matches: 14. In DNA, the CDR3 is TGTGCCAGCAGCTTAGTGGGGGAGCCCAGGGGGTCGGACACTGAAGCTTTCTTT. As protein: CASSLVGEPRGSDTEAFF.

This clone was counted once. V is TRBV2 and J is TRBJ1-4, with a tentative D call TRBD1 (6 bases). CDR3 length: 15 residues. With 4 bases removed from V and 0 bases from J, the gap between germline ends came to 9 bases. In germline, CDR1 is SNHLY, CDR2 FYNNEI. CDR3 sequence reads: CASSGGQTTNEKLFF. DNA of the CDR3: TGTGCCAGCAGTGGGGGGCAGACAACTAATGAAAAACTGTTTTTT.

The V and J genes are TRBV6-2 or TRBV6-3 and TRBJ1-5, with D possibly TRBD1 on 6 matching bases. The length of the CDR3 is 16 residues. Germline V gene sequence: CDR1 MNHEY, CDR2 SVGEGT. V was cut by 5 bases and J by 1 base, with 15 bases left in between. The CDR3 spells CASSRGGPGSNQPQHF. CDR3 coding DNA: TGTGCCAGCAGTCGGGGGGGGCCAGGGAGCAATCAGCCCCAGCATTTT.

The chain combines TRBV7-2 with TRBJ2-7; TRBD2 matches 9 bases. The germline CDR1 and CDR2 sequences are SGHTA and FQGNSA. The CDR3 length is 15 residues. V lost 5 bases to trimming and J lost 0 bases; unmatched junction nucleotides: 5. This CDR3 is CASSPSGKSSYEQYF. Here the CDR3 DNA reads TGTGCCAGCAGCCCTAGCGGGAAAAGCTCCTACGAGCAGTACTTC.

J is TRBJ1-1 and V is TRBV2, with D tentatively TRBD1 (5 bases). The germline V gene encodes CDR1 SNHLY and CDR2 FYNNEI. V shed 6 bases and J shed 2 bases, with 13 bases lying between them. This CDR3 comprises 14 residues. Here the CDR3 reads CASSAGRTNTEAFF. CDR3 DNA: TGTGCCAGCAGCGCGGGACGGACCAACACTGAAGCTTTCTTT. The full variable domain, with the rest looked up from reference TRBV2 and TRBJ1-1, is EPEVTQTPSHQVTQMGQEVILRCVPISNHLYFYWYRQILGQKVEFLVSFYNNEISEKSEIFDDQFSVERPDGSNFTLKIRSTKLEDSAMYFCASSAGRTNTEAFFGQGTRLTVV.

This clone was observed once. The V gene is TRBV12-5, the J gene TRBJ2-1; the D gene is possibly TRBD2 (7 bases). Between the trimmed V and J ends, which lost 0 bases and 2 bases, there was a span of 11 bases. This CDR3 has 16 amino acids. Per the germline V gene, CDR1 is LGHNT and CDR2 is FRNRAP. CDR3: CASGLVRGGAYNEQFF. The DNA of the CDR3 is TGTGCTAGTGGTTTGGTAAGGGGGGGAGCCTACAATGAGCAGTTCTTC.